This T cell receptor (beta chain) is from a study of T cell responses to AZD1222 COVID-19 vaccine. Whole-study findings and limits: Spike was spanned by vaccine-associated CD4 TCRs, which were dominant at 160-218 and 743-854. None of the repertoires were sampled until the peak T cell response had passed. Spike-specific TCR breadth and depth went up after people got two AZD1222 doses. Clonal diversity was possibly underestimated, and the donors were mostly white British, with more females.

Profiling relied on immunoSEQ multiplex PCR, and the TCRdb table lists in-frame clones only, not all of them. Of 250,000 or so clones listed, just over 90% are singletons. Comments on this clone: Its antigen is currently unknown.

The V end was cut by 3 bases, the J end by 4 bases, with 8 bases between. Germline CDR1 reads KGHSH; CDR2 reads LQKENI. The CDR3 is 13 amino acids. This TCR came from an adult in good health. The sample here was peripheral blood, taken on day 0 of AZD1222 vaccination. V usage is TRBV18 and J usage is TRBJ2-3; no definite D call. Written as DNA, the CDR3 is TGTGCCAGCTCACCCTTTACAGCAGATACGCAGTATTTT. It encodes CASSPFTADTQYF.